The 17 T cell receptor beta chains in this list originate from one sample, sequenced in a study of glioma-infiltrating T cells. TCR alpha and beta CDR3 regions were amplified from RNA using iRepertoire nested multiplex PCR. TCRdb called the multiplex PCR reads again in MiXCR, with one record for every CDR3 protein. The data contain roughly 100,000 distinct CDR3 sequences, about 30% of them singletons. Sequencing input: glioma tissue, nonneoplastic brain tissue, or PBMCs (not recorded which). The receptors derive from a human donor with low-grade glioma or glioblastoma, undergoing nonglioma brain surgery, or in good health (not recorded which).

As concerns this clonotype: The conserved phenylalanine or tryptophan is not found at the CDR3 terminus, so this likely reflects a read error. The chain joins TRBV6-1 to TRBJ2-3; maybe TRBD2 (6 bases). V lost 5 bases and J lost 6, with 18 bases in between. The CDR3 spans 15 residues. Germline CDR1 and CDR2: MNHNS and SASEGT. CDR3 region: CASSRRLVKWDTQYC. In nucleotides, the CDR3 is TGTGCCAGCAGTCGCCGACTAGTTAAGTGGGATACGCAGTATTGT.

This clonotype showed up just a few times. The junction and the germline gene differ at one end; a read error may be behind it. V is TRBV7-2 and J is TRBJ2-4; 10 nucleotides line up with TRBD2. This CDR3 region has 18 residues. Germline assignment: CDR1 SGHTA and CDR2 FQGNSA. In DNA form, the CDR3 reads TGTGCCAGCAGCTTAGTGAGCGGGGGGGCCGGGGCCAAAAACATTCGGTACTTC. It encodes CASSLVSGGAGAKNIRYF.

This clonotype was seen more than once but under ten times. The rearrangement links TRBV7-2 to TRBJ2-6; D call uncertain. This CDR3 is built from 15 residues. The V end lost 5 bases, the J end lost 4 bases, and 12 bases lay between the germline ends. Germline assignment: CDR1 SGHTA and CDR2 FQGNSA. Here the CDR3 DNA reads TGTGCCAGCAGCCCGCGGCCCCGAGGGGCCAACGTCCTGACTTTC. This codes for CASSPRPRGANVLTF. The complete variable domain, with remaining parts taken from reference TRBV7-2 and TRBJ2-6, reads GAGVSQSPSNKVTEKGKDVELRCDPISGHTALYWYRQSLGQGLEFLIYFQGNSAPDKSGLPSDRFSAERTGGSVSTLTIQRTQQEDSAVYLCASSPRPRGANVLTFGAGSRLTVL.

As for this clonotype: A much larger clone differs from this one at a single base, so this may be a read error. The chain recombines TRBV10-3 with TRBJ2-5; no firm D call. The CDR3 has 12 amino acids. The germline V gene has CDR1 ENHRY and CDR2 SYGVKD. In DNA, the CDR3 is TGTGACATCAGTGAGTCCGACGAGACCCAGTACTTC. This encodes CDISESDETQYF.

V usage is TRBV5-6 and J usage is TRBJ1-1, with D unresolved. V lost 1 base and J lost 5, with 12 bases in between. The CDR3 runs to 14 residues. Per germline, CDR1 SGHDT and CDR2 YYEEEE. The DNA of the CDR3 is TGTGCCAGCAGCTTGAGAGTTTCTATTACTGAAGCTTTCTTT. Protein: CASSLRVSITEAFF.

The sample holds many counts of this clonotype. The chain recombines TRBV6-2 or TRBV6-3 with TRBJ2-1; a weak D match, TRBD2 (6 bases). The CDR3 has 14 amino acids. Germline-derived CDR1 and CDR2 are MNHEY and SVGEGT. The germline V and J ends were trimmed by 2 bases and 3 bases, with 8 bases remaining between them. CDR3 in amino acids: CASSYLTSYNEQFF. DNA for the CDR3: TGTGCCAGCAGTTACCTGACTAGCTACAATGAGCAGTTCTTC.

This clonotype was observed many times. CDR3 bases: TGTGCCAGCAGAGGACAGGGGGCCTACGAGCAGTACTTC. This encodes CASRGQGAYEQYF. The chain combines TRBV4-2 with TRBJ2-7, with 10 bases fitting TRBD1. Germline-derived CDR1 and CDR2 are LGHNA and YNFKEQ. The J segment lost 2 bases and the V segment lost 6 bases, leaving 1 base of the junction unmatched. The CDR3 extends over 13 amino acids.

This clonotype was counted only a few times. Written as DNA, the CDR3 is TGTGCCAGCAGGGGACAGCTTAATTCACCCCTCCACTTT. It codes for CASRGQLNSPLHF. The gene calls are TRBV12-3 or TRBV12-4 and TRBJ1-6; 7 nucleotides line up with TRBD1. This CDR3 region has 13 residues. Trimming removed 6 bases from V and 6 bases from J; junction bases left unmatched: 2.

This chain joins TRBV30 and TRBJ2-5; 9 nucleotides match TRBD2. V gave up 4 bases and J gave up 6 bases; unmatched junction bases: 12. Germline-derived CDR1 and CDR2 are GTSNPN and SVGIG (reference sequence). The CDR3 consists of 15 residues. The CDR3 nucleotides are TGTGCCTGGAACACCGGGACTAGCCGTCCGAAGACCCAGTACTTC. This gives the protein CAWNTGTSRPKTQYF.

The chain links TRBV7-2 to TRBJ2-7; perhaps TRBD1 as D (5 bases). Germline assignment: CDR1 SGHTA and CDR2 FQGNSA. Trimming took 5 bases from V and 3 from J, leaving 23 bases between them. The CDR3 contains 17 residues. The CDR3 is CASSPQTVWATNYEQYF. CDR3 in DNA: TGTGCCAGCAGCCCCCAGACAGTTTGGGCTACAAACTACGAGCAGTACTTC.

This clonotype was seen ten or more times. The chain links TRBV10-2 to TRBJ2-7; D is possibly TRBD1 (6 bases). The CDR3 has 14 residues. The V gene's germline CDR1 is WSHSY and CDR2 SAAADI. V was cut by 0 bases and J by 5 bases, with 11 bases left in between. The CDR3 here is CASSESVRGHEQYF. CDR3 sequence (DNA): TGCGCCAGCAGTGAGTCTGTCAGGGGCCACGAGCAGTACTTC.

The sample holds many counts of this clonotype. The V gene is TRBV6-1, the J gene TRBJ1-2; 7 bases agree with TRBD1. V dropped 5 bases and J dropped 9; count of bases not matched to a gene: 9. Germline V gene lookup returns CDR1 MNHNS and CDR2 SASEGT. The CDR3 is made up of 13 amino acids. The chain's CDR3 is CASSPTGLGSYTF. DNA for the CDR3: TGTGCCAGCAGTCCGACAGGGCTCGGAAGCTACACCTTC.

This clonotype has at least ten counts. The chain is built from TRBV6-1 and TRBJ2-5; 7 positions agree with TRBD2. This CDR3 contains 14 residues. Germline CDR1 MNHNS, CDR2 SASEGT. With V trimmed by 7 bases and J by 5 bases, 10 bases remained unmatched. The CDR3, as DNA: TGTGCCAGCAACCTGGGGGGGGGGATCGAGACCCAGTACTTC. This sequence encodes CASNLGGGIETQYF.

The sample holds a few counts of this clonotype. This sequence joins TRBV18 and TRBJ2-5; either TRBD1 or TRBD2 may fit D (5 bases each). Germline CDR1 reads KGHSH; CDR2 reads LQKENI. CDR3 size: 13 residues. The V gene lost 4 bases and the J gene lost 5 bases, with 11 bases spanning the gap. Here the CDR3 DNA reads TGTGCCAGCTCACTCGGGGCCATCGAGACCCAGTACTTC. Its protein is CASSLGAIETQYF. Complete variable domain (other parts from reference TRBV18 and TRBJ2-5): NAGVMQNPRHLVRRRGQEARLRCSPMKGHSHVYWYRQLPEEGLKFMVYLQKENIIDESGMPKERFSAEFPKEGPSILRIQQVVRGDSAAYFCASSLGAIETQYFGPGTRLLVL.

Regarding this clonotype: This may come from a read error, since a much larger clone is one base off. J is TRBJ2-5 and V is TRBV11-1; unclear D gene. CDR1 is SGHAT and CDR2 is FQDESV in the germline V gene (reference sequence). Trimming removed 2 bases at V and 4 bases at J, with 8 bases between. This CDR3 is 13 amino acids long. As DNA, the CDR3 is TGTGCCAGCAGCTTAAGACCAGGAGAGACCCAGTACTTC. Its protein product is CASSLRPGETQYF.

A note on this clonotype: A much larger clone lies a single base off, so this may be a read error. CDR3 loop: CASSRPDRRDTEAFF. CDR3 nucleotide sequence: TGTGCCAGCAGTAGACCGGACAGGAGGGACACTGAAGCTTTCTTT. V is TRBV6-5 and J is TRBJ1-1, with 7 bases lining up with TRBD1. In germline, CDR1 is MNHEY, CDR2 SVGAGI. CDR3 size: 15 residues. V gave up 5 bases and J gave up 3 bases; unmatched junction bases: 9.

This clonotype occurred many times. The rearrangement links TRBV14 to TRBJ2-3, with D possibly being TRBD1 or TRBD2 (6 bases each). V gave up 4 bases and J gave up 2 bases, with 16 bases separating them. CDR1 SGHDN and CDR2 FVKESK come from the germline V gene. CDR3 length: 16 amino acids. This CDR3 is CASSRTGASITDTQYF. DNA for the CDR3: TGTGCCAGCAGCCGAACGGGGGCCTCGATCACAGATACGCAGTATTTT.